Shown below are 12 T cell receptor beta chains from a single sample sequenced in a study of shared clonotypes between healthy human individuals (dated by TCRdb to 2018 to 2020). CD8 naive samples were obtained by positive selection for CCR7 among CD45RO-negative cells, yielding a CD45RA+CCR7+ population from which TemRA cells were excluded. The library was generated by the immunoSEQ multiplex PCR assay. Here the immuneACCESS table is served through TCRdb, limited to in-frame sequences with V and J called. Missing clones are a known gap in these copies; in checked studies unresolved V genes cover under half, and the rest lacks a known reason. A total of a few million clones appear in this sample, 93% of them only once. The ten largest clones take up around 1.7% of the sample. Sequences were obtained from naive CD8+ T cells from PBMCs. The cell subset or site label, read with the paper, signifies: CD45RA+CCR7+. These receptor sequences come from a young man in good health. Some clones in this sample may be carry-over from other donors' samples.

V gene TRBV5-1 combines with J gene TRBJ2-6; D ambiguous. Deletions cut 2 bases from V and 0 bases from J, with 6 bases between. CDR1 is SGHRS and CDR2 is YFSETQ in the germline V gene. The CDR3 covers 15 residues. CDR3 loop: CASSFGISGANVLTF. DNA of the CDR3: TGCGCCAGCAGCTTTGGAATCTCTGGGGCCAACGTCCTGACTTTC.

V usage is TRBV5-5 and J usage is TRBJ2-1; D gene uncertain. Trimming removed 7 bases from V and 2 bases from J, with 7 bases in between. The CDR3 contains 12 residues. Germline CDR1 reads SGHKS; CDR2 reads YYEKEE (reference sequence). The CDR3 loop reads CASYGAYNEQFF. CDR3 nucleotides: TGTGCCAGCTACGGAGCCTACAATGAGCAGTTCTTC.

The genes are TRBV10-3 and TRBJ1-3; the D is unclear. Germline CDR1 ENHRY, CDR2 SYGVKD. The CDR3 is 17 residues long. V gave up 3 bases and J gave up 0 bases, with 15 bases separating them. The CDR3: CAISDAVGGSSGNTIYF. Written as DNA, the CDR3 is TGTGCCATCAGTGACGCGGTTGGCGGAAGCTCTGGAAACACCATATATTTT.

This clone occurred once. The chain uses TRBV13 and TRBJ2-2, with 11 bases matching TRBD1. V lost 0 bases, J lost 7 bases, and 10 bases stayed unmatched. The CDR3 is 18 amino acids. CDR1 is PRHDT, CDR2 FYEKMQ, per germline (reference sequence). In DNA, the CDR3 is TGTGCCAGCAGCTTAGGCCGTCGGACAGGGGGCGAACACGGGGAGCTGTTTTTT. Its protein is CASSLGRRTGGEHGELFF.

The CDR3 protein is CASSPRINTEAFF. In DNA, the CDR3 is TGTGCCAGCAGTCCAAGGATCAACACTGAAGCTTTCTTT. This chain joins TRBV27 and TRBJ1-1, with D unclear. Trimming left V 5 bases short and J 2 bases short, with 9 bases between. The CDR3 is 13 residues long. The V gene's germline CDR1 is MNHEY and CDR2 SMNVEV (reference sequence).

The chain has TRBV19 and TRBJ2-2; 9 bases align to TRBD2. From germline, CDR1 is LNHDA and CDR2 SQIVND (reference sequence). This CDR3 comprises 15 residues. Unmatched junction bases numbered 3, after V lost 5 bases and J lost 2 bases. CDR3 coding DNA: TGTGCCAGTAGTCTTAGCGGGGGTAACACCGGGGAGCTGTTTTTT. It is translated as CASSLSGGNTGELFF.

The CDR3 sequence: CASSPPGQGPEGLLTQYF. CDR3 bases: TGTGCCAGCAGTCCCCCAGGACAGGGACCGGAGGGACTTCTAACGCAGTATTTT. This chain joins TRBV28 and TRBJ2-3, with 8 bases identical to TRBD1. Germline CDR1 and CDR2: MDHEN and SYDVKM. This CDR3 has 18 amino acids. The V and J ends lost 5 bases and 9 bases, in that order; junction bases with no gene match: 22. The variable domain in full, with the rest retrieved from reference TRBV28 and TRBJ2-3, is DVKVTQSSRYLVKRTGEKVFLECVQDMDHENMFWYRQDPGLGLRLIYFSYDVKMKEKGDIPEGYSVSREKKERFSLILESASTNQTSMYLCASSPPGQGPEGLLTQYFGPGTRLTVL.

This chain uses TRBV5-6 with TRBJ1-2, with 10 bases matching TRBD1. The CDR3 is 17 residues long. Trimming removed 3 bases from V and 1 base from J; junction bases left unmatched: 9. The germline V gene encodes CDR1 SGHDT and CDR2 YYEEEE. The CDR3 sequence: CASSSATGGRDNYGYTF. CDR3 sequence (DNA): TGTGCCAGCAGCTCCGCGACAGGGGGCAGGGATAACTATGGCTACACCTTC.

This chain joins TRBV13 and TRBJ2-1; D possibly matches TRBD1 or TRBD2 (5 bases each). The CDR3 runs 17 residues. Per the germline V gene, CDR1 is PRHDT and CDR2 is FYEKMQ (reference sequence). Trimming took 5 bases from V and 5 from J, leaving 22 bases between them. The CDR3 DNA reads TGTGCCAGCAGCCCCGTGGGAGAGAGGGGAGCCGACAATGAGCAGTTCTTC. Translated: CASSPVGERGADNEQFF.

V is TRBV7-9 and J is TRBJ2-5; the D gene is possibly TRBD2 (5 bases). Trimming left V 6 bases short and J 0 bases short, with 11 bases between. This CDR3 contains 14 residues. Germline V lookup: CDR1 SEHNR, CDR2 FQNEAQ (reference sequence). CDR3 sequence (DNA): TGTGCCAGCAGGTCGGCCGGGAACCAAGAGACCCAGTACTTC. The encoded protein is CASRSAGNQETQYF. The full variable domain, completed using reference TRBV7-9 and TRBJ2-5, is DTGVSQNPRHKITKRGQNVTFRCDPISEHNRLYWYRQTLGQGPEFLTYFQNEAQLEKSRLLSDRFSAERPKGSFSTLEIQRTEQGDSAMYLCASRSAGNQETQYFGPGTRLLVL.

The chain uses TRBV4-1 and TRBJ2-1; 9 bases map to TRBD2. Germline loops: CDR1 MGHRA, CDR2 YSYEKL. This CDR3 comprises 20 residues. V dropped 3 bases and J dropped 5; count of bases not matched to a gene: 20. The CDR3 DNA sequence: TGCGCCAGCAGCCATCCCCGGGACACCCAAGTAGCGGGAGCCCACAATGAGCAGTTCTTC. Amino acids: CASSHPRDTQVAGAHNEQFF.

As for this clone: The same CDR3 is also encoded by other DNA sequences in this sample. The CDR3 spells CASSFSGGYNEQFF. The CDR3, as DNA: TGTGCCAGCAGTTTTAGCGGGGGTTACAATGAGCAGTTCTTC. The chain uses TRBV27 and TRBJ2-1, with 9 bases lining up with TRBD2. The CDR3 covers 14 residues. Unmatched junction bases numbered 1, after V lost 3 bases and J lost 4 bases. Germline V lookup: CDR1 MNHEY, CDR2 SMNVEV (reference sequence).